The 21 T cell receptor beta chains presented below share a single source sample, sequenced in a study of cytomegalovirus exposure and HLA in healthy donors. Use of 60 Vbeta and 13 Jbeta primers characterized the PCR. Assay used: immunoSEQ multiplex PCR; TCRdb lists only in-frame clones, some missing. The sample includes just over 150,000 clones, about 79% seen only once; the top ten take under 7.5%. Sequenced input: PBMCs. All receptors derive from a man aged 50 to 59 in good health and CMV-seropositive.

The V call is TRBV4-1, the J call TRBJ2-5; TRBD1 aligns across 10 bases. The CDR3 spans 15 residues. After removal of 3 bases from V and 5 bases from J, the junction contained 6 bases not matched to a gene. In germline, CDR1 is MGHRA, CDR2 YSYEKL. The CDR3: CASSHQTGGWETQYF. The CDR3 DNA follows: TGCGCCAGCAGCCACCAGACAGGGGGCTGGGAGACCCAGTACTTC.

This rearrangement joins TRBV4-1 to TRBJ2-5; TRBD2 is a possible D gene (6 bases). This CDR3 spans 16 amino acids. Germline V gene data show CDR1 as MGHRA and CDR2 as YSYEKL. V was pared by 4 bases and J by 2 bases, with 17 bases between. This chain's CDR3 is CASSPPPGAVQETQYF. Here the CDR3 DNA reads TGCGCCAGCAGCCCCCCCCCGGGAGCCGTTCAAGAGACCCAGTACTTC.

The chain links TRBV6-1 to TRBJ2-7; 7 bases align to TRBD1. The CDR3 runs to 14 residues. V lost 7 bases, J lost 1 base, and 7 bases stayed unmatched. Germline lookup yields CDR1 MNHNS and CDR2 SASEGT. This chain's CDR3 is CASTLTGRSYEQYF. CDR3 DNA: TGTGCCAGCACTTTGACAGGGCGTTCCTACGAGCAGTACTTC.

The rearrangement joins TRBV6-6 to TRBJ1-5; weak D call: TRBD1 (6 bases). Trimming pared 8 bases from V and 6 bases from J, leaving 14 bases between. Per the germline V gene, CDR1 is MNHNY and CDR2 is SVGAGI (reference sequence). The CDR3 loop spans 13 amino acids. The CDR3 coding sequence is TGTGCCAGCGTTGGCAGGGACATTCAGCCCCAGCATTTT. Encoded protein: CASVGRDIQPQHF.

This chain links TRBV4-1 with TRBJ1-4; D may be TRBD1 (5 bases). V dropped 4 bases and J dropped 0 bases, with 15 bases sitting between them. The germline V gene has CDR1 MGHRA and CDR2 YSYEKL. The CDR3 extends over 17 amino acids. The CDR3 region has the DNA TGCGCCAGCAGCCTAACCGGGGGATTTGCAACTAATGAAAAACTGTTTTTT. Its translation is CASSLTGGFATNEKLFF.

DNA of the CDR3: TGTGCTCGCGGGGGCCTAGCTTATAAGTACGAGCAGTACGTC. Protein product: CARGGLAYKYEQYV. The rearrangement links TRBV12-1 to TRBJ2-7; the tabulated D call, TRBD2, remains unverified against the DNA. TRBV12-1 is a pseudogene. This CDR3 comprises 14 residues.

This sequence joins TRBV4-1 and TRBJ1-1; 8 positions match TRBD1. Germline CDR1 is MGHRA and CDR2 is YSYEKL. Unmatched junction bases numbered 8, after V lost 4 bases and J lost 7 bases. The length of the CDR3 is 14 residues. The CDR3 loop is CASSPRTGTIEAFF. DNA for the CDR3: TGCGCCAGCAGCCCGCGGACAGGGACCATTGAAGCTTTCTTT.

V and J are TRBV27 and TRBJ1-2, with 7 bases lining up with TRBD1. CDR3 length: 13 residues. The J segment lost 4 bases and the V segment lost 8 bases, leaving 7 bases of the junction unmatched. The germline V gene encodes CDR1 MNHEY and CDR2 SMNVEV (reference sequence). This CDR3 reads CASHNRDSYGYTF. In DNA form, the CDR3 reads TGTGCCAGCCACAACCGGGACAGCTATGGCTACACCTTC.

The V call is TRBV5-1, the J call TRBJ2-7, with 7 bases fitting TRBD1. V lost 4 bases and J lost 4; bases outside the gene matches: 8. CDR3 size: 14 residues. The germline V gene encodes CDR1 SGHRS and CDR2 YFSETQ. CDR3: CASSPGQERYEQYF. CDR3 coding DNA: TGCGCCAGCAGCCCCGGACAGGAGAGGTACGAGCAGTACTTC. Looking up the rest from reference TRBV5-1 and TRBJ2-7 gives the full variable domain: KAGVTQTPRYLIKTRGQQVTLSCSPISGHRSVSWYQQTPGQGLQFLFEYFSETQRNKGNFPGRFSGRQFSNSRSEMNVSTLELGDSALYLCASSPGQERYEQYFGPGTRLTVT.

The chain employs TRBV6-6 and TRBJ2-7, with a possible D match to TRBD1 (6 bases). V was clipped by 2 bases and J by 3 bases, with 14 bases between them. CDR1 MNHNY and CDR2 SVGAGI come from the germline V gene (reference sequence). The CDR3 runs 15 residues. DNA for the CDR3: TGTGCCAGCAGTTACCCCCTCCAGGGGAGCTACGAGCAGTACTTC. Translated: CASSYPLQGSYEQYF.

The V gene is TRBV14, the J gene TRBJ2-5; the match to TRBD1 covers 8 bases. CDR3 size: 16 residues. Germline V gene sequence: CDR1 SGHDN, CDR2 FVKESK. V was pared by 4 bases and J by 3 bases, with 10 bases of the junction left unmatched. Written as DNA, the CDR3 is TGTGCCAGCAGCCCCTTCTACAGGGGGTCAAAAGAGACCCAGTACTTC. It encodes CASSPFYRGSKETQYF.

This chain joins TRBV7-9 and TRBJ2-3, with 14 nucleotides matching TRBD2. The CDR3 covers 14 residues. Germline trimming cut 8 bases from V and 10 bases from J; bases unmatched to any gene: 8. CDR1 and CDR2 from the germline V gene are SEHNR and FQNEAQ (reference sequence). The CDR3 spells CASDEGTSGSAQYF. The CDR3 DNA reads TGTGCCAGCGACGAGGGGACTAGCGGGAGTGCGCAGTATTTT.

This clone was found a few times. The rearrangement links TRBV19 to TRBJ1-5, with 7 bases identical to TRBD1. This CDR3 has 16 residues. With V trimmed by 4 bases and J by 1 base, 7 bases remained unmatched. The germline V gene encodes CDR1 LNHDA and CDR2 SQIVND (reference sequence). The CDR3 region has the DNA TGTGCCAGTAGTAAATATTCACAGGGGAGCAATCAGCCCCAGCATTTT. Protein sequence: CASSKYSQGSNQPQHF.

The rearrangement links TRBV15 to TRBJ1-2; no firm D call. Between the trimmed V and J ends, which lost 1 base and 6 bases, there was a span of 9 bases. The CDR3 length is 13 residues. CDR1 and CDR2 (germline): LNHNV, YYDKDF (reference sequence). The CDR3 bases are TGTGCCACCAGCAGAGCGAAGTCAGATGGCTACACCTTC. Translation: CATSRAKSDGYTF.

This chain uses TRBV4-1 with TRBJ1-1; D is possibly TRBD1 (5 bases). The CDR3 runs to 14 residues. V shed 3 bases and J shed 0 bases, with 8 bases lying between them. CDR1 is MGHRA, CDR2 YSYEKL, per germline. CDR3 nucleotides: TGCGCCAGCAGCCACAGGGTCATGAACACTGAAGCTTTCTTT. Amino acids: CASSHRVMNTEAFF.

The chain uses TRBV7-9 and TRBJ1-1, with D maybe TRBD1 (5 bases). The CDR3 has 15 residues. Trimming cost V 4 bases and J 3 bases, with 15 bases left between them. Germline V gene data show CDR1 as SEHNR and CDR2 as FQNEAQ (reference sequence). CDR3 sequence: CASSSSGKGDTEAFF. Here the CDR3 DNA reads TGTGCCAGCAGCTCTTCAGGGAAAGGGGACACTGAAGCTTTCTTT.

This chain uses TRBV5-1 with TRBJ1-1; the D gene is possibly TRBD1 (5 bases). The germline V gene encodes CDR1 SGHRS and CDR2 YFSETQ. Trimming stripped 3 bases from V and 0 bases from J, with 15 bases between. The CDR3 is 16 amino acids. The CDR3 loop reads CASSSATGHLNTEAFF. CDR3 sequence (DNA): TGCGCCAGCAGCTCAGCAACTGGACACCTGAACACTGAAGCTTTCTTT.

The genes are TRBV5-4 and TRBJ2-2; TRBD1 aligns across 9 bases. V trimming: 3 bases; J trimming: 4 bases; junction bases outside the gene matches: 4. The CDR3 extends over 15 amino acids. CDR1 and CDR2 from the germline V gene are SGHNT and YYREEE (reference sequence). The CDR3: CASSSDRGVTGELFF. For the CDR3, the DNA is TGTGCCAGCAGCTCTGACAGGGGGGTCACCGGGGAGCTGTTTTTT.

This chain uses TRBV6-6 with TRBJ2-7; no definite D call. The CDR3 is 11 amino acids. The germline V gene has CDR1 MNHNY and CDR2 SVGAGI (reference sequence). Trimming removed 4 bases from V and 3 bases from J, with 4 bases in between. The CDR3 protein is CASSSRYEQYF. DNA of the CDR3: TGTGCCAGCAGTTCCCGCTACGAGCAGTACTTC.

The chain combines TRBV27 with TRBJ2-7; a possible D gene is TRBD1 (6 bases). The CDR3 spans 13 residues. CDR1 and CDR2 (germline): MNHEY, SMNVEV (reference sequence). V dropped 6 bases and J dropped 5 bases, with 14 bases sitting between them. Here the CDR3 DNA reads TGTGCCAGCAGGATGACAGGAATTGACGAGCAGTACTTC. Its translation: CASRMTGIDEQYF.

The chain carries TRBV6-1 and TRBJ1-3, with TRBD1 as a possible D gene (6 bases). V was trimmed by 2 bases and J by 0 bases, leaving 14 bases between them. The CDR3 extends over 17 amino acids. The V gene's germline CDR1 is MNHNS and CDR2 SASEGT. CDR3: CASSEFPTGNSGNTIYF. The CDR3 nucleotides are TGTGCCAGCAGTGAATTTCCGACAGGCAACTCTGGAAACACCATATATTTT.